This T cell receptor beta chain was sequenced in a study of shared T cell receptors in the human thymus (dated by TCRdb to 2020 to 2022). Concerning the study at large: The study investigated the way shared, self-reactive T-cell receptor alpha chains are produced in the human thymus.

The germline ends are 12 bases apart after V is trimmed by 7 bases and J by 10 bases. Taken from the germline V gene (reference sequence), the CDR1 and CDR2 loops are SEHNR and FQNEAQ. The cysteine opens and the phenylalanine closes a CDR3 of 11 amino acids. Only CDR3 DNA is held: 33 bases, read in frame from base 1. For this clone: Its specific antigen is unknown. Base qualities are not provided; no much larger clone lies one nucleotide away.

Libraries were prepared through the immunoSEQ multiplex PCR assay. In its TCRdb copy, this immuneACCESS table keeps in-frame sequences only and misses some clones. Where compared with another copy, unresolved V genes explain less than half of these, and the others have no known cause. The table for this sample lists about 660,000 clones; roughly 88% of them were counted only once. The top ten clonotypes cover around 0.0099% of the sample. These data were also reused for a study on human thymus T cells. Taken from the second paper: In Finland, the donors were immunologically healthy infants who were having open corrective cardiac surgery for congenital heart defects. Thymus tissue was collected as surgical resects that were removed during corrective cardiac surgery. Both the thymic and the peripheral blood repertoires appeared to show biased V and J gene segment usage. The related research found that thymic TCR repertoires overlapped highly between unrelated individuals. TCR alpha and beta repertoires from roughly eight infant thymus samples and four related peripheral blood samples were characterized in the study. Donor ages ranging from about 6 to 244 days were recorded, and more than 5 male and a couple of female infants were included in the cohort. Thymocytes were mechanically released from the tissue and were stored as pellets of roughly 10-34 million cells at -70 degrees C. A QIAsymphony instrument was used to extract genomic DNA from the frozen cell pellets. Using the immunoSEQ multiplex PCR assay, the TCRB and TCRAD loci were amplified from a standardized quantity of quality-controlled genomic DNA. The amplicons covered the V(D)J region and were long enough to include the CDR3 and to identify the V and J genes. The commercial immunoSEQ service was used to sequence amplicons on an Illumina platform. Primer bias and sequencing errors were corrected using previously described methods, and TCRAD and TCRB definitions followed the IMGT database. Repertoires were analysed with immunoSEQ Analyzer 3.0 and VDJTools, covering basic statistics, V/J segment usage, diversity estimates, rarefaction and pairwise overlap. Diversity was estimated with Chao1, ChaoE, Efron-Thisted, Shannon and inverse Simpson indices, and also on datasets down-sampled to the smallest sample. Repertoire overlap used strict matching of CDR3 nucleotide sequence, V gene and J gene, with Jaccard-based multidimensional scaling clustering. On average, approximately 790,000 unique TCRB clonotypes were obtained from thymus samples, compared with roughly 89,000 from blood samples.

The TCR comes from a boy in the first two years of life with a congenital heart defect. Donor details come from another sample of the same person, matched by shared clones. The chain links TRBV7-9 with TRBJ2-3; the D gene is possibly TRBD1, with 5 bases matching. Sequenced input: thymocytes. The encoded CDR3 is CASTKTAAQYF. The nucleotide sequence reads as follows: TGTGCCAGCACCAAGACAGCCGCGCAGTATTTT.